This is a list of T cell receptor beta chains from one sample in a study of graft-versus-host responses after intestinal transplantation. Using immunoSEQ multiplex PCR, the repertoire was profiled, and TCRdb retains in-frame clones only, with some absent. The data hold around 100,000 clones, with 93% observed a single time. The antigens of these receptors remain unknown. The specimen was unstimulated CD8+ T cells sorted from spleen or lymph node cells, collected before transplant. All receptors come from a human donor who was the organ donor for an intestinal transplant. Each CDR3 is given with its conserved first and last residue. The D gene is left open where the match is weak. A row's size may be missing; if present it is once, few, many or a size class.

TRBD1	TRBV6-1	TRBJ2-2	once	TGTGCCAGCAGCCTGGGACAGGGGCCGGCCGGGGAGCTGTTTTTT	CASSLGQGPAGELFF
.	TRBV25-1	TRBJ1-1	.	TGTGCCAGCAGATTTGGGGGGCAGGACACTGAAGCTTTCTTT	CASRFGGQDTEAFF
.	TRBV6-6	TRBJ2-7	.	TGTGCCAGCAGCCGCTTGAGGTACTGGACCTACGAGCAGTACTTC	CASSRLRYWTYEQYF
.	TRBV7-3	TRBJ2-5	.	TGTGCCAGCAGCTTAGTAGGGGGAGAGACCCAGTACTTC	CASSLVGGETQYF
TRBD1	TRBV9	TRBJ2-7	.	TGTGCCAGCAGCCCCGAGGGACAGGCCCACCTCTCCTACGAGCAGTACTTC	CASSPEGQAHLSYEQYF
TRBD1	TRBV29-1	TRBJ1-2	.	TGCAGCGTGGTGGCAGGGGGCGCGGAGGGCTACACCTTC	CSVVAGGAEGYTF
TRBD1	TRBV7-8	TRBJ2-6	.	TGTGCCAGCAGCTTAGGTCTTTGGTCGGGGACAGAGAGCTCTGGGGCCAACGTCCTGACTTTC	CASSLGLWSGTESSGANVLTF
.	TRBV5-1	TRBJ2-7	.	TGCGCCAGCAGCTTTAGTGGCGGGATAGAGATAATCGACGAGCAGTACTTC	CASSFSGGIEIIDEQYF
TRBD2	TRBV7-6	TRBJ2-3	.	TGTGCCAGCAGCAATGGGACTACCGCCCGGGGTACGCAGTATTTT	CASSNGTTARGTQYF
TRBD1	TRBV6-5	TRBJ2-5	.	TGTGCCAGCAGTTACGACGCAGGGGGAGTAAGAGAGACCCAGTACTTC	CASSYDAGGVRETQYF
.	TRBV7-9	TRBJ1-3	.	TGTGCCAGCAGCCCTACATTCTCGAGCTCTGGAAACACCATATATTTT	CASSPTFSSSGNTIYF
TRBD1	TRBV10-3	TRBJ2-7	.	TGTGCCATCAGTATGACAGGGGGCCACGAGCAGTACTTC	CAISMTGGHEQYF
TRBD1	TRBV29-1	TRBJ1-1	.	TGCAGCGTTGAAAGGACAGGGTATATTCCTGAAGCTTTCTTT	CSVERTGYIPEAFF
.	TRBV6-5	TRBJ2-5	once	TGTGCCAGCAGTTACTCGGGGGGCACAAAAGAGACCCAGTACTTC	CASSYSGGTKETQYF
.	TRBV27	TRBJ2-1	.	TGTGCCAGCAGTGACGACTGGTACAATGAGCAGTTCTTC	CASSDDWYNEQFF
TRBD1	TRBV2	TRBJ2-4	.	TGTGCCAGCAGTGAAGCGGTGACAGGGGGCGCGTCCAAAAACATTCAGTACTTC	CASSEAVTGGASKNIQYF
TRBD1	TRBV15	TRBJ2-3	.	TGTGCCACCAGCAGGGCTGGGACAGGGGGCACAGATACGCAGTATTTT	CATSRAGTGGTDTQYF
TRBD1	TRBV6-1	TRBJ1-5	.	TGTGCCAGCAGTCTCTGGACAGGGGGCAATCAGCCCCAGCATTTT	CASSLWTGGNQPQHF
TRBD2	TRBV10-3	TRBJ2-1	few	TGTGCCATCAGCGGGACTAGCGGGAGGGAGCAGTTCTTC	CAISGTSGREQFF
TRBD1	TRBV5-6	TRBJ2-1	.	TGTGCCAGCAGCTATAGGGGGCCGTACAATGAGCAGTTCTTC	CASSYRGPYNEQFF
.	TRBV5-5	TRBJ2-1	.	TGTGCCAGCAGCGACTACAATGAGCAGTTCTTC	CASSDYNEQFF
.	TRBV11-2	TRBJ2-7	.	TGTGCCAGCAACTATGCGAGCTCCTACGAGCAGTACTTC	CASNYASSYEQYF
TRBD1	TRBV6-1	TRBJ1-3	.	TGTGCCAGCACCTCGACAGGGGCTGGAAACACCATATATTTT	CASTSTGAGNTIYF
.	TRBV27	TRBJ2-1	.	TGTGCCAGCAGTCGGGGGCCCTCCTACAATGAGCAGTTCTTC	CASSRGPSYNEQFF
.	TRBV21-1	TRBJ2-1	.	TGTGCCAGCAGCAAAGGGGGCGGAAATGAGCAGTTCTTC	CASSKGGGNEQFF
TRBD2	TRBV28	TRBJ2-3	.	TGTGCCAGCAGTCTGAGGGCGGGGGGAGATACGCAGTATTTT	CASSLRAGGDTQYF
.	TRBV6-5	TRBJ2-7	.	TGTGCCAGCAGTCCAGAGGGCGGGTCACCCTACGAGCAGTACTTC	CASSPEGGSPYEQYF
TRBD1	TRBV5-1	TRBJ2-7	.	TGCGCCAGCAGCTTGGTGGGACAGGATTACTACGAGCAGTACTTC	CASSLVGQDYYEQYF
TRBD2	TRBV5-1	TRBJ2-1	.	TGCGCCAGCAGCTTGGATGGGGGAGGGCCCTACAATGAGCAGTTCTTC	CASSLDGGGPYNEQFF
.	TRBV7-9	TRBJ1-2	once	TGTGCCAGCAGCTTAGGGGGGGATGGCTACACCTTC	CASSLGGDGYTF
.	TRBV15	TRBJ2-7	.	TGTGCCACCAGGGACCCGCCCGGCGAGCAGTACTTC	CATRDPPGEQYF
.	TRBV12-5	TRBJ2-7	.	TGTGCTAGTGGTTTGGTACCCTGGACAGTGGCCTACGAGCAGTACTTC	CASGLVPWTVAYEQYF
TRBD2	TRBV30	TRBJ2-3	.	TGTGCCTGGAATGTCACTAGCGGAATGGCAGATACGCAGTATTTT	CAWNVTSGMADTQYF
TRBD1	TRBV13	TRBJ2-3	.	TGTGCCAGCAGCTCCGATAGTCAGGGGGCGGATACGCAGTATTTT	CASSSDSQGADTQYF
.	TRBV6-4	TRBJ2-6	.	TGTGCCAGCAGTGATACACAGCGCTCTGGGGCCAACGTCCTGACTTTC	CASSDTQRSGANVLTF
.	TRBV11-2	TRBJ1-4	once	TGTGCCACCCACCAAACACGAGACGGTCATGCAACTAATGAAAAACTGTTTTTT	CATHQTRDGHATNEKLFF
.	TRBV19	TRBJ1-3	.	TGTGCCAGTAGTATCGACTGGGGGAGCGGAAACACCATATATTTT	CASSIDWGSGNTIYF
.	TRBV14	TRBJ1-4	.	TGTGCCAGCAGCCAAGATGGTGCTGAAAAACTGTTTTTT	CASSQDGAEKLFF
.	TRBV6-5	TRBJ1-1	.	TGTGCCAGCAACCGGCCGGGGGGTACTGAAGCTTTCTTT	CASNRPGGTEAFF
.	TRBV12-5	TRBJ1-2	.	TGTGCTAGCCCCTGGGGCTACACCTTC	CASPWGYTF
.	TRBV6-1	TRBJ1-2	.	TGTGCCAGCAGTCAAACAGGCCTCTATGGCTACACCTTC	CASSQTGLYGYTF
.	TRBV28	TRBJ2-1	.	TGTGCCAGCAGTAAAACTAGTAGTTATGATGAGCAGTTCTTC	CASSKTSSYDEQFF
TRBD1	TRBV4-3	TRBJ1-2	.	TGCGCCAGCAGCCAAGATCTACAGGGGCTAAGCTATGGCTACACCTTC	CASSQDLQGLSYGYTF
.	TRBV9	TRBJ2-7	.	TGTGCCAGCAGCGTAGAAGTCGTCACCTACGAGCAGTACTTC	CASSVEVVTYEQYF
.	TRBV7-9	TRBJ2-3	.	TGTGCCAGCAGCTTAAGGACAATCGGCACAGATACGCAGTATTTT	CASSLRTIGTDTQYF
.	TRBV11-2	TRBJ2-1	.	TGTGCCAGCAGCTTAGACCGACCTGGGGTCTACAATGAGCAGTTCTTC	CASSLDRPGVYNEQFF
TRBD2	TRBV5-4	TRBJ2-7	.	TGTGCCAGCAGTTCCGGGACTAGCTCCTACGAGCAGTACTTC	CASSSGTSSYEQYF
TRBD1	TRBV27	TRBJ2-7	.	TGTGCCAGCAGTACCCGGGACAGATCCTACGAGCAGTACTTC	CASSTRDRSYEQYF
.	TRBV4-1	TRBJ1-4	.	TGCGCCAGCAGCCCTGCCCCGGGGCCAACTAATGAAAAACTGTTTTTT	CASSPAPGPTNEKLFF
.	TRBV27	TRBJ2-3	.	TGTGCCAGCAGTCCCTTAGGGTTCACAGATACGCAGTATTTT	CASSPLGFTDTQYF
.	TRBV6-6	TRBJ2-5	.	TGTGCCAGCAGTTACTCGGAGACCCAGTACTTC	CASSYSETQYF
TRBD1	TRBV7-9	TRBJ2-7	.	TGTGCCAGCAGCTCGCCGGGACAGGGAAACGAGCAGTACTTC	CASSSPGQGNEQYF
.	TRBV21-1	TRBJ1-5	.	TGTGCCAGCAGCAAACGGGACAGTAGCAATCAGCCCCAGCATTTT	CASSKRDSSNQPQHF